This passage covers 30 T cell receptor beta chains from one sample sequenced in a study of shared clonotypes between healthy human individuals (TCRdb year 2020). Library method: the immunoSEQ multiplex PCR assay. Sourced from immuneACCESS, this table was stored by TCRdb with only in-frame sequences that have V and J called. A share of the clones is absent; for the studies checked, an unresolved V gene accounts for under half, and the remainder has no known explanation. The sample yields approximately 650,000 clones; roughly 96% were counted once. 0.085% to 0.11% of the sample is taken by the ten largest. CD8 naive samples were CD45RO-negative cells positively selected for CCR7, giving a CD45RA+CCR7+ population that excluded TemRA cells. Input material: naive CD8+ T cells sorted from blood. This specimen's cell subset or site label, interpreted: CD45RA+CCR7+. Every receptor here comes from a woman in her 30s in good health.

The chain links TRBV14 to TRBJ2-1; 12 bases are a match to TRBD2. CDR1 and CDR2 from the germline V gene are SGHDN and FVKESK. V trimming: 5 bases; J trimming: 10 bases; junction bases outside the gene matches: 18. The CDR3 loop spans 18 amino acids. CDR3 coding DNA: TGTGCCAGCAGCACACGGGGGCTTACGGGACTAGCGGGTACCGAGCAGTTCTTC. This codes for CASSTRGLTGLAGTEQFF.

The V gene is TRBV7-6, the J gene TRBJ2-7; D is unclear. V gave up 11 bases and J gave up 5 bases, with 16 bases separating them. Germline loops: CDR1 SGHVS, CDR2 FNYEAQ. CDR3 length: 12 residues. This CDR3 is CAPGQVGHEQYF. CDR3 DNA sequence: TGTGCCCCGGGCCAGGTCGGCCACGAGCAGTACTTC.

The gene calls are TRBV6-1 and TRBJ1-6; D is uncertain. The V gene lost 2 bases and the J gene lost 13 bases, with 6 bases spanning the gap. Per the germline V gene, CDR1 is MNHNS and CDR2 is SASEGT. The CDR3 totals 11 residues. CDR3 loop: CASSEHVPLHF. Written as DNA, the CDR3 is TGTGCCAGCAGTGAACATGTTCCCCTCCACTTT.

CDR3 loop: CASGAGLPDNEQFF. The CDR3 DNA is TGTGCCAGCGGGGCGGGCCTCCCCGACAATGAGCAGTTCTTC. The chain employs TRBV5-4 and TRBJ2-1; D may match TRBD1 or TRBD2 (5 bases each). V was trimmed by 7 bases and J by 5 bases, leaving 16 bases between them. This CDR3 is built from 14 residues. CDR1 SGHNT and CDR2 YYREEE come from the germline V gene (reference sequence). The complete variable domain, with remaining parts taken from reference TRBV5-4 and TRBJ2-1, reads ETGVTQSPTHLIKTRGQQVTLRCSSQSGHNTVSWYQQALGQGPQFIFQYYREEENGRGNFPPRFSGLQFPNYSSELNVNALELDDSALYLCASGAGLPDNEQFFGPGTRLTVL.

The J gene is TRBJ2-1, the V gene TRBV11-2; D call uncertain. This CDR3 is built from 16 residues. Deletions cut 2 bases from V and 0 bases from J, with 11 bases between. The germline CDR1 and CDR2 sequences are SGHAT and FQNNGV. CDR3 DNA: TGTGCCAGCAGCTTATCTAGGACGCACTCCTACAATGAGCAGTTCTTC. It yields the protein CASSLSRTHSYNEQFF.

V gene TRBV27 combines with J gene TRBJ2-7, with TRBD2 matching over 10 bases. The germline V gene encodes CDR1 MNHEY and CDR2 SMNVEV (reference sequence). The CDR3 has 15 residues. Trimming cost V 2 bases and J 6 bases; bases outside gene matches: 7. The CDR3 coding sequence is TGTGCCAGCAGTTTAAGTACTAGCGGGGCGGTCGAGCAGTACTTC. It specifies CASSLSTSGAVEQYF.

The chain recombines TRBV25-1 with TRBJ2-5; D is perhaps TRBD1 (5 bases). Trimming left V 7 bases short and J 4 bases short, with 19 bases between. Germline assignment: CDR1 MGHDK and CDR2 SYGVNS. This CDR3 region has 15 residues. The CDR3 DNA follows: TGTGCCAGCACAAAACAGGAGAGAGAGATAGAGACCCAGTACTTC. Protein: CASTKQEREIETQYF.

This clone was seen just once. Other DNA sequences in this sample translate to the same CDR3. The chain combines TRBV11-2 with TRBJ2-3; tentative D call: TRBD1 (5 bases). Germline values: CDR1 SGHAT, CDR2 FQNNGV. The V end lost 1 base, the J end lost 5 bases, and 7 bases lay between the germline ends. The CDR3 has 13 residues. The CDR3 is CASSLVRGDTQYF. The CDR3 coding sequence is TGTGCCAGCAGCTTAGTTAGGGGAGATACGCAGTATTTT.

The chain joins TRBV28 to TRBJ1-3; unclear D gene. V shed 2 bases and J shed 8 bases, with 16 bases lying between them. CDR3 length: 15 residues. Germline lookup yields CDR1 MDHEN and CDR2 SYDVKM. The CDR3 sequence is CASSLPATEIHTIYF. The CDR3 coding sequence is TGTGCCAGCAGTTTACCAGCAACAGAGATACACACCATATATTTT.

The chain combines TRBV13 with TRBJ2-1; TRBD2 matches at 10 bases. Germline V gene sequence: CDR1 PRHDT, CDR2 FYEKMQ (reference sequence). V gave up 0 bases and J gave up 6 bases; unmatched junction bases: 5. This CDR3 region has 16 residues. The CDR3, as DNA: TGTGCCAGCAGCTTAGGCTCGAGCGGGAGGGCCAATGAGCAGTTCTTC. Translation: CASSLGSSGRANEQFF.

The CDR3 region has the DNA TGTGCCAGCAGCCCCCGAGGGGACTTTAGCTACGAGCAGTACTTC. Its translation: CASSPRGDFSYEQYF. This rearrangement joins TRBV7-8 to TRBJ2-7; D might be TRBD2 (6 bases). CDR1 is SGHVS, CDR2 FQNEAQ, per germline. Trimming left V 5 bases short and J 3 bases short, with 17 bases between. The CDR3 contains 15 residues.

The chain links TRBV7-9 to TRBJ2-5, with 8 bases identical to TRBD1. CDR3 length: 14 residues. The J segment lost 0 bases and the V segment lost 4 bases, leaving 1 base of the junction unmatched. Germline V lookup: CDR1 SEHNR, CDR2 FQNEAQ (reference sequence). CDR3 residues: CASSSDRDQETQYF. DNA for the CDR3: TGTGCCAGCAGCTCGGACAGGGACCAAGAGACCCAGTACTTC.

V and J are TRBV6-6 and TRBJ1-1; TRBD1 is a possible D gene (5 bases). The length of the CDR3 is 13 residues. Germline loops: CDR1 MNHNY, CDR2 SVGAGI (reference sequence). The germline V and J ends were trimmed by 2 bases and 4 bases, with 8 bases remaining between them. CDR3 in DNA: TGTGCCAGCAGTTACGGGGGGATCACTGAAGCTTTCTTT. This codes for CASSYGGITEAFF.

V is TRBV28 and J is TRBJ1-5; 7 nucleotides agree with TRBD1. V gave up 6 bases and J gave up 0 bases; unmatched junction bases: 5. Per germline, CDR1 MDHEN and CDR2 SYDVKM. This CDR3 region has 15 residues. Here the CDR3 reads CASRAGTDSNQPQHF. The CDR3 coding sequence is TGTGCCAGCAGAGCCGGGACAGATAGCAATCAGCCCCAGCATTTT.

The rearrangement joins TRBV27 to TRBJ1-5, with TRBD1 as a possible D gene (5 bases). Germline loops: CDR1 MNHEY, CDR2 SMNVEV (reference sequence). The CDR3 has 13 residues. With 5 bases removed from V and 6 bases from J, the gap between germline ends came to 11 bases. The chain's CDR3 is CASSPGYPQPQHF. DNA of the CDR3: TGTGCCAGCAGTCCAGGGTATCCTCAGCCCCAGCATTTT.

Comments on this clone: The same CDR3 also results from other DNA sequences found in this sample. The chain recombines TRBV27 with TRBJ2-7; tentatively, D is TRBD2 (5 bases). The V end was cut by 3 bases, the J end by 1 base, with 7 bases between. CDR3 length equals 13 residues. Germline values: CDR1 MNHEY, CDR2 SMNVEV (reference sequence). CDR3 amino acids: CASSFGESYEQYF. DNA of the CDR3: TGTGCCAGCAGTTTCGGGGAATCCTACGAGCAGTACTTC.

This chain links TRBV2 with TRBJ2-7, with TRBD2 matching over 13 bases. Unmatched junction bases numbered 8, after V lost 6 bases and J lost 6 bases. This CDR3 spans 15 amino acids. Germline V gene lookup returns CDR1 SNHLY and CDR2 FYNNEI. CDR3: CASRLAGGPEVEQYF. The CDR3 coding sequence is TGTGCCAGCAGACTAGCGGGAGGGCCGGAAGTCGAGCAGTACTTC.

This rearrangement joins TRBV28 to TRBJ2-4; D uncertain. This CDR3 is built from 14 residues. Per germline, CDR1 MDHEN and CDR2 SYDVKM. Trimming removed 6 bases at V and 0 bases at J, with 9 bases between. The CDR3 DNA is TGTGCCAGCAGCCCTATGCTAGCCAAAAACATTCAGTACTTC. Its protein product is CASSPMLAKNIQYF.

The genes are TRBV13 and TRBJ2-2; D remains ambiguous. CDR1 and CDR2 (germline): PRHDT, FYEKMQ (reference sequence). The V gene lost 5 bases and the J gene lost 6 bases, with 16 bases spanning the gap. The CDR3 is made up of 15 amino acids. CDR3 loop: CASSPSPKWAGELFF. The CDR3 DNA sequence: TGTGCCAGCAGCCCGTCACCCAAGTGGGCCGGGGAGCTGTTTTTT.

This rearrangement joins TRBV5-1 to TRBJ2-7, with TRBD1 as a possible D gene (6 bases). The ends were cut back, 2 bases at V and 3 bases at J, with 12 bases in the middle. CDR1 SGHRS and CDR2 YFSETQ come from the germline V gene. This CDR3 has 14 amino acids. The CDR3 DNA follows: TGCGCCAGCAGCTTAAACTCGGACAGCTACGAGCAGTACTTC. Translated: CASSLNSDSYEQYF.

This chain uses TRBV29-1 with TRBJ2-1, with 9 bases that match TRBD2. The J segment lost 6 bases and the V segment lost 3 bases, leaving 6 bases of the junction unmatched. The CDR3 contains 14 residues. Germline CDR1 reads SQVTM; CDR2 reads ANQGSEA. CDR3 nucleotides: TGCAGCGTTGATTTCTTAGCGGGAGTCAATGAGCAGTTCTTC. Encoded protein: CSVDFLAGVNEQFF.

This clone has only a few counts. The J gene is TRBJ2-7, the V gene TRBV29-1, with 8 bases matching TRBD1. The CDR3 length is 14 residues. Looked up from germline, CDR1 is SQVTM and CDR2 is ANQGSEA. V shed 0 bases, J shed 2 bases, and the junction held 3 bases outside the gene matches. The CDR3 DNA reads as TGCAGCGTTGAAGACCCGGGACAGGCCTACGAGCAGTACTTC. Amino acids: CSVEDPGQAYEQYF.

V usage is TRBV28 and J usage is TRBJ1-3; TRBD1 is a possible D gene (5 bases). CDR1 is MDHEN and CDR2 is SYDVKM in the germline V gene. This CDR3 contains 14 residues. V gave up 5 bases and J gave up 4 bases, with 12 bases separating them. In nucleotides, the CDR3 is TGTGCCAGCAGTACCCCTGGGACGGGAAACACCATATATTTT. It translates to CASSTPGTGNTIYF.

This chain connects TRBV7-9 to TRBJ1-1, with D possibly being TRBD1 (5 bases). Germline V gene lookup returns CDR1 SEHNR and CDR2 FQNEAQ (reference sequence). V was trimmed by 5 bases and J by 7 bases, leaving 20 bases between them. The CDR3 is 15 amino acids. The CDR3 loop is CASSRAGREFDEAFF. CDR3 in DNA: TGTGCCAGCAGCCGAGCGGGCAGGGAGTTTGATGAAGCTTTCTTT.

The V gene is TRBV13, the J gene TRBJ2-1; a possible D gene is TRBD2 (6 bases). From germline, CDR1 is PRHDT and CDR2 FYEKMQ (reference sequence). V lost 4 bases and J lost 10, with 17 bases in between. CDR3 length: 14 amino acids. The CDR3 sequence is CASSWPSVVQEQFF. Written as DNA, the CDR3 is TGTGCCAGCAGCTGGCCTAGCGTCGTCCAGGAGCAGTTCTTC.

The genes are TRBV5-6 and TRBJ1-4; a possible D gene is TRBD1 (5 bases). Trimming removed 10 bases at V and 10 bases at J, with 8 bases between. This CDR3 is 9 amino acids long. The germline V gene encodes CDR1 SGHDT and CDR2 YYEEEE. Here the CDR3 reads CAPQGKLFF. CDR3 DNA: TGTGCCCCTCAGGGAAAACTGTTTTTT. Filled out from reference TRBV5-6 and TRBJ1-4, the complete variable domain reads DAGVTQSPTHLIKTRGQQVTLRCSPKSGHDTVSWYQQALGQGPQFIFQYYEEEERQRGNFPDRFSGHQFPNYSSELNVNALLLGDSALYLCAPQGKLFFGSGTQLSVL.

The chain has TRBV7-8 and TRBJ2-1; perhaps TRBD1 as D (6 bases). With 6 bases removed from V and 3 bases from J, the gap between germline ends came to 18 bases. CDR1 SGHVS and CDR2 FQNEAQ come from the germline V gene. This CDR3 has 16 amino acids. CDR3 sequence: CASRPTGTTYYNEQFF. The DNA for the CDR3 is TGTGCCAGCAGACCGACCGGGACAACTTACTACAATGAGCAGTTCTTC.

V and J are TRBV13 and TRBJ2-1, with 7 bases identical to TRBD1. This CDR3 comprises 16 residues. Germline loops: CDR1 PRHDT, CDR2 FYEKMQ (reference sequence). J was trimmed by 7 bases and V by 5 bases; bases with no gene match: 14. The CDR3: CASSPNPGGGQNEQFF. CDR3 DNA: TGTGCCAGCAGCCCCAATCCAGGTGGGGGACAGAATGAGCAGTTCTTC.

The chain carries TRBV4-2 and TRBJ2-1; TRBD2 aligns across 12 bases. V gave up 4 bases and J gave up 7 bases; unmatched junction bases: 11. Per germline, CDR1 LGHNA and CDR2 YNFKEQ. The CDR3 runs to 17 residues. The CDR3 DNA is TGTGCCAGCAGCCGGGTTAACGGGCTAGCGGGAGGGAATGAGCAGTTCTTC. Amino acids: CASSRVNGLAGGNEQFF.

The genes are TRBV20-1 and TRBJ2-7, with unresolved D. V dropped 6 bases and J dropped 6 bases, with 12 bases sitting between them. This CDR3 spans 11 amino acids. Germline CDR1 is DFQATT and CDR2 is SNEGSKA (reference sequence). The CDR3 nucleotides are TGCAGTGCCCCGGCGAGGCGCGAGCAGTACTTC. Protein: CSAPARREQYF.